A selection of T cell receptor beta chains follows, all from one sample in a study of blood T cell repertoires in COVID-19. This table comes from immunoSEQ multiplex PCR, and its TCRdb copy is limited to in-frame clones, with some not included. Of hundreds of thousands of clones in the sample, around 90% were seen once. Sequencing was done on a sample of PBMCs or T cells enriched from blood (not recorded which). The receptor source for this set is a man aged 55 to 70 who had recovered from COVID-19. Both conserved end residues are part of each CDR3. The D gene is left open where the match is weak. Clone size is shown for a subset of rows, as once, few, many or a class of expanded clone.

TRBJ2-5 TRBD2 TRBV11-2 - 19 TGTGCCAGCAGCTTAGAAACACTACTAGCGTCAGCGTCTCCAGAGACCCAGTACTTC CASSLETLLASASPETQYF
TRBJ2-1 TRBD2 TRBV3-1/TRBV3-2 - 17 TGTGCCAGCAGCCCCCAACTACTAGCGGGGTCCTACAATGAGCAGTTCTTC CASSPQLLAGSYNEQFF
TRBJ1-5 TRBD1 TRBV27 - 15 TGTGCCAGCAGTTTTAACAGGGGTAGCAATCAGCCCCAGCATTTT CASSFNRGSNQPQHF
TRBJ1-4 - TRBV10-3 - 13 TGTGCCATCAGTTCAGGAAGTAATGAAAAACTGTTTTTT CAISSGSNEKLFF
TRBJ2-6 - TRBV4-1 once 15 TGCGCCAGCAGCCTAACACACTCTGGGGCCAACGTCCTGACTTTC CASSLTHSGANVLTF
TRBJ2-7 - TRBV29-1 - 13 TGCAGCGCCTCAGGGGAGAGCTCCTACGAGCAGTACTTC CSASGESSYEQYF
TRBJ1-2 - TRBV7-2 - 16 TGTGCCAGCAGCTTAGATATCGATGGACAGCTCTATGGCTACACCTTC CASSLDIDGQLYGYTF
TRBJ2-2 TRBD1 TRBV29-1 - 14 TGCAGCGTCACCGGGACAGAGAACACCGGGGAGCTGTTTTTT CSVTGTENTGELFF
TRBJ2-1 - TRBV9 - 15 TGTGCCAGCAGCGTAGCGGGAGCGGGTTACAATGAGCAGTTCTTC CASSVAGAGYNEQFF
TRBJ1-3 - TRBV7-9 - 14 TGTGCCAGCAGCTTATATGCGTCTGGAAACACCATATATTTT CASSLYASGNTIYF
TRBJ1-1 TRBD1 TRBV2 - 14 TGTGCCAGCAGGGGCAGGGGGCTGTACACTGAAGCTTTCTTT CASRGRGLYTEAFF
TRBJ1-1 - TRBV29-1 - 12 TGCAGCCCCATCATTGGAGGCACTGAAGCTTTCTTT CSPIIGGTEAFF
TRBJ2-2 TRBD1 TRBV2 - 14 TGTGCCAGCCAAGGACAGGGGGGTACCGGGGAGCTGTTTTTT CASQGQGGTGELFF
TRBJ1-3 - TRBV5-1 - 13 TGCGCCAGCAGCTCCTATCCTGGAAACACCATATATTTT CASSSYPGNTIYF
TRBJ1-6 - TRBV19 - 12 TGTGCCAGTAGTTTTTCCGTTGGCCCCCTCCACTTT CASSFSVGPLHF
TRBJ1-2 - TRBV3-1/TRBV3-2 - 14 TGTGCCAGCAGCCAAGATCACAGGGATAAGGGCTACACCTTC CASSQDHRDKGYTF